This T cell receptor beta chain was identified during a study of cytomegalovirus exposure and HLA in healthy donors. The wider study: Out of around 360 genotyped donors, about 80% belonged to the Caucasian-associated ancestry cluster.

Vbeta (60) and Jbeta (13) primers were used in the PCR. The assay was immunoSEQ multiplex PCR, and TCRdb's table has in-frame clones only and misses some. The sample lists under 95,000 clones; about three quarters were seen once. Germline CDR1 is SGDLS and CDR2 is YYNGEE. The V end was cut by 3 bases, the J end by 0 bases, with 12 bases between. This CDR3 spans 15 amino acids. Sample: PBMCs. This TCR was sampled from a boy younger than 18 in good health and CMV-seronegative. The chain uses TRBV9 and TRBJ1-2, with D uncertain. CDR3 loop: CASSGTTPANYGYTF. Written as DNA, the CDR3 is TGTGCCAGCAGCGGGACTACTCCCGCTAACTATGGCTACACCTTC.